This T cell receptor (beta chain) was documented in a study of identical twins (dated by TCRdb to the mid-2010s). Background on the whole study: To test whether fetal clonotypes persist, the study used deep sequencing on TCR alpha and beta repertoires from monozygotic twins, unrelated adults of various ages, and cord blood. Replicate twin experiments were performed at different times using different library preparation protocols to rule out contamination. General conclusions and limits of the study: Fewer insertions were carried by abundant cord blood beta clonotypes; a weaker similar trend was observed in young adult naive repertoires, while no such trend was observed in memory repertoires. Compared with coincidental sharing between unrelated individuals, out-of-frame TCR alpha sequences shared between twins showed an excess of sequences with low generation probability. Invariant T cells such as MAIT and iNKT could partly confound zero-insertion analyses, although diverse VJ usage argued against such confounding for most clonotypes. In monozygotic twins, out-of-frame TCR alpha sharing was systematically underestimated by recombination models, although the models agreed with sharing between unrelated individuals. The excess sharing between twins in beta out-of-frame sequences was weaker because fewer shared sequences reduced the signal-to-noise ratio. Because the same donors could not be followed over many years, the conclusions relied on cross-sectional statistical analysis.

The method behind the library was 5' RACE. TCRdb names Illumina HiSeq 2000 as the instrument used. Template switching introduced a universal primer binding site; the final cDNA contained a unique molecular identifier, enabling accurate counting of TCR cDNA molecules. First-strand cDNA for TCR alpha and beta chains was synthesized from specific primers in the conserved constant-segment region. To control for contamination, every cDNA library carried two barcodes: a SMART-Mk sample barcode plus Illumina barcodes. Two successive PCR steps introduced TruSeq adapter sequences along with Illumina sample barcodes. Sequencing of the TCR alpha and beta cDNA libraries was done on the Illumina HiSeq platform using custom primers. The authors processed their data as follows. Raw reads were processed with MiGEC to extract unique molecular identifiers, and MiXCR was used to determine CDR3 positions. Recombination models were inferred per individual with the repgenHMM and IGoR tools using an EM algorithm. The analysis of shared clonotypes was done with the tcR package in R, with sharing normalized by the product of cloneset sizes. Out-of-frame nonproductive sequences were analyzed to study raw recombination free of thymic and clonal selection effects. The raw public reads went through TCRdb reprocessing: fastp at Q25, MiXCR clone calling, in-frame beta chains kept. Entries are consolidated by CDR3 protein sequence, retaining the most common genes and DNA. The V and J calls follow TCRdb's processing rather than the paper's. Counted in this sample were around 960,000 distinct CDR3 sequences; 9% to 15% of them appeared once. About 1.5% of the sample lies in the top ten.

A note on this clonotype: This receptor's antigen is unknown. Qualities for individual bases were not recorded, and no much larger clone is one base off.

All donors were healthy Caucasians. Three pairs of female monozygotic twins, all aged roughly 18 to 30 years, were included in the twin cohort. The RNA used for TCR libraries was isolated from peripheral blood mononuclear cells. The data also belong to a second study, concerning yellow fever vaccine responses in identical twins. Reported in the second study: According to the authors, in identical twins the way T cells responded to vaccination appeared partly convergent and partly personalized. Focusing on identical twins, the study followed the T cell clones that responded to the vaccine, and did so with precision.

The material sequenced was PBMCs. The clonotype was recovered from a young woman in good health.

The CDR3 region: CSARPTSGAISYEQYF. The sequence in DNA is TGCAGTGCTAGACCGACTAGCGGGGCGATCTCCTACGAGCAGTACTTC. The chain couples TRBV20-1 to TRBJ2-7; 11 central bases correspond to TRBD2. Looking up the germline V gene (reference sequence) yields CDR1 DFQATT and CDR2 SNEGSKA. Clipping removes 2 bases from V and 0 bases from J, with 6 as the unmatched junction base count. Counted from cysteine to phenylalanine, this CDR3 has 16 amino acids. Just the 48-base CDR3 DNA is kept, in frame starting at base 1.